A few counts support the clone carrying this T cell receptor beta chain. Antigen specificity is unknown. The data belong to a study of regulatory T cells in long-lasting Graves disease. The time point was: persistent/refractory GD, antithyroid drugs over 5 years with positive TRAb. From PBMCs, RNA was extracted and then used to make the TCR library. Study-level results: Thyroid tissue went unstudied; only peripheral blood was examined.

V gave up 0 bases and J gave up 3 bases, with 15 bases separating them. CDR1 and CDR2 from the germline V gene are ENHRY and SYGVKD. The length of the CDR3 is 16 residues. Investigators prepared the TCR beta libraries by applying iRepertoire HTBI primers and Arm-PCR of CDR3 regions. TCRdb analysed the multiplex PCR reads with MiXCR anew, one entry per CDR3 protein. The sample has 400,000 to 600,000 distinct CDR3 sequences; approximately 21% are singletons. The sequence derives from a female donor with Graves disease. The sample in question was peripheral blood mononuclear cells (PBMCs), obtained when the disease was refractory, from a patient treated with antithyroid drugs. The chain recombines TRBV10-3 with TRBJ2-7; either TRBD1 or TRBD2 may fit D (5 bases each). The CDR3 reads CAISESLVGAGYEQYF. The CDR3 nucleotides are TGTGCCATCAGTGAGTCATTGGTAGGGGCGGGCTACGAGCAGTACTTC.